The 19 T cell receptor beta chains listed next were all sequenced from one sample in a study of blood T cell repertoires in COVID-19. Data came from immunoSEQ multiplex PCR; TCRdb stores just in-frame clones and leaves some out. The data show over 200,000 clones, under 90% seen once. Sequencing used PBMCs or T cells enriched from blood (not recorded which). These receptor sequences come from a woman in her forties or fifties with acute COVID-19.

The sample holds a few counts of this clone. The chain carries TRBV28 and TRBJ1-1; unclear D gene. The CDR3 has 14 residues. Trimming removed 7 bases from V and 2 bases from J, with 14 bases in between. Germline CDR1 is MDHEN and CDR2 is SYDVKM. The CDR3 bases are TGTGCCAGCAATACAATGTACAACAACACTGAAGCTTTCTTT. Amino acids: CASNTMYNNTEAFF.

CDR3 region: CASSFRTGKGYTF. In nucleotides, the CDR3 is TGTGCCAGCAGTTTCAGGACAGGCAAGGGCTACACCTTC. The V and J genes are TRBV6-5 and TRBJ1-2; the match to TRBD1 covers 7 bases. CDR3 size: 13 residues. The V gene end was trimmed by 4 bases and the J gene end by 8 bases; junction bases not matched to a gene: 7. The germline V gene has CDR1 MNHEY and CDR2 SVGAGI.

This sequence joins TRBV29-1 and TRBJ1-2; D is unclear. V was clipped by 3 bases and J by 5 bases, with 13 bases between them. This CDR3 spans 13 amino acids. The germline gives CDR1 SQVTM, CDR2 ANQGSEA. This chain's CDR3 is CSVESYSDYGYTF. The DNA of the CDR3 is TGCAGCGTTGAGAGTTACAGTGATTATGGCTACACCTTC.

The chain recombines TRBV5-4 with TRBJ2-3, with a weak D call TRBD1 (5 bases). CDR3 length equals 13 residues. V dropped 4 bases and J dropped 5 bases, with 11 bases sitting between them. Germline V gene lookup returns CDR1 SGHNT and CDR2 YYREEE (reference sequence). The CDR3 here is CASSPRREDTQYF. In DNA form, the CDR3 reads TGTGCCAGCAGCCCACGCAGGGAAGATACGCAGTATTTT.

This chain joins TRBV11-2 and TRBJ1-4; TRBD1 is a possible D gene (5 bases). The CDR3 totals 15 residues. CDR1 is SGHAT, CDR2 FQNNGV, per germline. With 0 bases removed from V and 7 bases from J, the gap between germline ends came to 12 bases. This CDR3 reads CASSLDPLGGEKLFF. DNA for the CDR3: TGTGCCAGCAGCTTAGATCCCTTGGGGGGTGAAAAACTGTTTTTT.

The chain joins TRBV28 to TRBJ1-5, with a tentative D call TRBD1 (5 bases). From germline, CDR1 is MDHEN and CDR2 SYDVKM. Trimming cost V 8 bases and J 0 bases, with 11 bases left between them. The CDR3 is 14 residues long. CDR3 amino acids: CASAMGGSNQPQHF. Here the CDR3 DNA reads TGTGCCAGCGCCATGGGGGGTAGCAATCAGCCCCAGCATTTT.

The chain couples TRBV3-1 (or the pseudogene TRBV3-2) to TRBJ1-4; 7 nucleotides agree with TRBD1. Per the germline V gene, CDR1 is LGHDT and CDR2 is YNNKEL (reference sequence). After removal of 6 bases from V and 11 bases from J, the junction contained 6 bases not matched to a gene. CDR3 size: 12 residues. The CDR3 DNA reads as TGTGCCAGCAGTTCAACAGGGGAGAAACTGTTTTTT. Residues: CASSSTGEKLFF.

The chain is built from TRBV3-1 (or the pseudogene TRBV3-2) and TRBJ2-5; D gene unclear. CDR1 and CDR2 from the germline V gene are LGHDT and YNNKEL (reference sequence). Trimming left V 3 bases short and J 9 bases short, with 11 bases between. This CDR3 region has 12 residues. The CDR3 region is CASSHRVEAQYF. DNA for the CDR3: TGTGCCAGCAGCCACCGGGTGGAAGCCCAGTACTTC.

The chain has TRBV6-5 and TRBJ1-5; D perhaps matches TRBD1 (6 bases). The germline V and J ends were trimmed by 5 bases and 3 bases, with 8 bases remaining between them. Germline loops: CDR1 MNHEY, CDR2 SVGAGI. This CDR3 is 13 amino acids long. CDR3 residues: CASSRTANQPQHF. DNA for the CDR3: TGTGCCAGCAGTCGGACAGCCAATCAGCCCCAGCATTTT.

The rearrangement uses TRBV7-2 and TRBJ2-7, with TRBD2 identical over 13 bases. The CDR3 consists of 14 residues. The germline gives CDR1 SGHTA, CDR2 FQGNSA. With V trimmed by 1 base and J by 6 bases, 0 bases remained unmatched. The CDR3 coding sequence is TGTGCCAGCAGCTTAGGACTAGCGGGGGGCGAGCAGTACTTC. Amino acid sequence: CASSLGLAGGEQYF.

The chain employs TRBV6-1 and TRBJ2-7; the D gene is possibly TRBD1 (5 bases). The CDR3 has 13 residues. Trimming removed 2 bases from V and 0 bases from J, with 5 bases in between. Germline-derived CDR1 and CDR2 are MNHNS and SASEGT. The CDR3 is CASSEQGSYEQYF. The CDR3 region has the DNA TGTGCCAGCAGTGAACAGGGCTCCTACGAGCAGTACTTC.

This clone appeared a few times. V and J are TRBV30 and TRBJ2-1; TRBD1 is a possible D gene (5 bases). V shed 5 bases and J shed 8 bases, with 10 bases lying between them. From germline, CDR1 is GTSNPN and CDR2 SVGIG (reference sequence). There are 11 residues in the CDR3. CDR3 residues: CAWASGYEQFF. DNA for the CDR3: TGTGCCTGGGCCTCAGGGTATGAGCAGTTCTTC. Together with reference TRBV30 and TRBJ2-1, the CDR3 gives the full variable domain: SQTIHQWPATLVQPVGSPLSLECTVEGTSNPNLYWYRQAAGRGLQLLFYSVGIGQISSEVPQNLSASRPQDRQFILSSKKLLLSDSGFYLCAWASGYEQFFGPGTRLTVL.

This clone occurred once. J is TRBJ1-4 and V is TRBV4-3; 9 bases line up with TRBD1. The V and J ends lost 5 bases and 7 bases, in that order; junction bases with no gene match: 17. There are 18 residues in the CDR3. The V gene's germline CDR1 is LGHNA and CDR2 YSLEER. CDR3 in DNA: TGCGCCAGCAGCGTGACAGGGGGAGGAACAAGGGTGGGTGAAAAACTGTTTTTT. Its protein is CASSVTGGGTRVGEKLFF.

V is TRBV5-6 and J is TRBJ1-4, with D perhaps TRBD1 (6 bases). CDR1 and CDR2 from the germline V gene are SGHDT and YYEEEE. The length of the CDR3 is 14 residues. Trimming left V 0 bases short and J 6 bases short, with 9 bases between. As DNA, the CDR3 is TGTGCCAGCAGCTTGGTAGGGGGGGATGAAAAACTGTTTTTT. Its translation is CASSLVGGDEKLFF.

The J gene is TRBJ1-3, the V gene TRBV6-5; maybe TRBD1 (6 bases). The CDR3 consists of 15 residues. Germline V CDR1 and CDR2: MNHEY, SVGAGI. V was cut by 4 bases and J by 1 base, with 11 bases left in between. The CDR3 region is CASSFLQGSGNTIYF. CDR3 in DNA: TGTGCCAGCAGTTTCCTACAGGGTTCTGGAAACACCATATATTTT.

V is TRBV7-2 and J is TRBJ1-6; D ambiguous. In germline, CDR1 is SGHTA, CDR2 FQGNSA. The germline V and J ends were trimmed by 1 base and 5 bases, with 12 bases remaining between them. This CDR3 contains 16 residues. The CDR3 nucleotides read TGTGCCAGCAGCTTAGAGGCGGCTGTAAATAATTCACCCCTCCACTTT. Protein sequence: CASSLEAAVNNSPLHF.

This chain links TRBV24-1 with TRBJ2-3; 8 bases agree with TRBD2. The V gene's germline CDR1 is KGHDR and CDR2 SFDVKD. With V trimmed by 7 bases and J by 0 bases, 5 bases remained unmatched. The CDR3 sequence is 15 residues long. CDR3 DNA sequence: TGTGCCACCAGATCTAAGCGGGGGAGCACAGATACGCAGTATTTT. This codes for CATRSKRGSTDTQYF.

CDR3 bases: TGCGCCAGCAGCTTGGTAACTAGCGGGGCACTCACAGATACGCAGTATTTT. Translation: CASSLVTSGALTDTQYF. This chain links TRBV5-1 with TRBJ2-3; 10 nucleotides match TRBD2. The CDR3 covers 17 residues. CDR1 SGHRS and CDR2 YFSETQ come from the germline V gene. With 0 bases clipped from V and 2 bases from J, the junction kept 6 bases outside the gene matches.

V is TRBV6-5 and J is TRBJ2-3; D ambiguous. Per the germline V gene, CDR1 is MNHEY and CDR2 is SVGAGI. The CDR3 covers 13 residues. V was shortened by 7 bases and J by 3 bases, with 11 bases between the two germline ends. The CDR3 DNA is TGTGCCAGCACCCCTCCGCGTACAGATACGCAGTATTTT. Translated, it gives CASTPPRTDTQYF.